The next 28 T cell receptor beta chains were all read from a single sample in a study of neoadjuvant anti-PD-1 for oral cavity cancer (dated by TCRdb to the early 2020s). The protocol used for the library was the immunoSEQ multiplex PCR assay. This immuneACCESS table, as held by TCRdb, lists in-frame sequences with V and J called but not all clones. Of the missing ones, under half trace to an unresolved V gene in checked studies; the others have no known cause. This sample comprises more than 11,000 clones, over 55% of them detected only once. Of the sample, about 3% is held by the ten largest clones. This specimen's time point label, per the study, means: after neoadjuvant nivolumab, at surgical resection. The input for sequencing was PBMCs, taken after nivolumab (anti-PD-1) treatment. These receptors were taken from a person between 40 and 85 years old with oral cavity squamous cell carcinoma.

The J gene is TRBJ2-3, the V gene TRBV5-1; perhaps TRBD2 as D (6 bases). The CDR3 spans 15 residues. The V gene's germline CDR1 is SGHRS and CDR2 YFSETQ. V shed 4 bases and J shed 4 bases, with 16 bases lying between them. The chain's CDR3 is CASSVRGIASDTQYF. DNA of the CDR3: TGCGCCAGCAGCGTCCGGGGGATAGCCTCAGATACGCAGTATTTT.

This clone was detected a few times. J is TRBJ2-2 and V is TRBV7-3; no firm D call. The CDR3 covers 14 residues. The ends were cut back, 4 bases at V and 3 bases at J, with 9 bases in the middle. The germline gives CDR1 SGHTA, CDR2 FQGTGA. The CDR3 DNA reads TGTGCCAGCAGCTCGTCGAGAGACACCGGGGAGCTGTTTTTT. Encoded protein: CASSSSRDTGELFF.

The CDR3 DNA is TGTGCCAGCAGCTTCGGGACGAAGAGAGTCACAGATACGCAGTATTTT. It encodes CASSFGTKRVTDTQYF. This sequence joins TRBV7-9 and TRBJ2-3, with D perhaps being TRBD1 or TRBD2 (5 bases each). Germline V gene lookup returns CDR1 SEHNR and CDR2 FQNEAQ (reference sequence). The length of the CDR3 is 16 residues. V was trimmed by 3 bases and J by 2 bases, leaving 15 bases between them.

The chain employs TRBV7-8 and TRBJ2-2, with 7 bases that match TRBD1. This CDR3 comprises 16 residues. In germline, CDR1 is SGHVS, CDR2 FQNEAQ. The junction had 7 bases not matched to a gene; V was cut back by 5 bases and J by 1 base. CDR3 nucleotide sequence: TGTGCCAGCAGCCCTCAGACAGGGTGGAACACCGGGGAGCTGTTTTTT. This translates into CASSPQTGWNTGELFF. Supplemented by reference TRBV7-8 and TRBJ2-2, the full variable domain reads GAGVSQSPRYKVAKRGQDVALRCDPISGHVSLFWYQQALGQGPEFLTYFQNEAQLDKSGLPSDRFFAERPEGSVSTLKIQRTQQEDSAVYLCASSPQTGWNTGELFFGEGSRLTVL.

This chain links TRBV6-6 with TRBJ1-5, with D unclear. V lost 6 bases and J 5 bases, leaving 20 bases between the germline ends. This CDR3 is built from 16 residues. The V gene's germline CDR1 is MNHNY and CDR2 SVGAGI (reference sequence). The DNA for the CDR3 is TGTGCCAGCAGCATCCCCGGGGATTTGAGGGATCAGCCCCAGCATTTT. This sequence encodes CASSIPGDLRDQPQHF.

The genes are TRBV2 and TRBJ2-3; D not resolved. The CDR3 totals 12 residues. V was shortened by 5 bases and J by 6 bases, with 9 bases between the two germline ends. CDR1 SNHLY and CDR2 FYNNEI come from the germline V gene. The CDR3, as DNA: TGTGCCAGCAGTCCGTTAGTTGATACGCAGTATTTT. It translates to CASSPLVDTQYF.

The CDR3 DNA reads TGTGCCAGCAGCGTAGGACAGGGATCCTACGAGCAGTACTTC. Its translation is CASSVGQGSYEQYF. This chain joins TRBV5-6 and TRBJ2-7; 8 bases are shared with TRBD1. Germline CDR1 is SGHDT and CDR2 is YYEEEE. The CDR3 covers 14 residues. J was trimmed by 1 base and V by 4 bases; bases with no gene match: 4.

The rearrangement uses TRBV6-1 and TRBJ1-5; no clear D gene. V was shortened by 2 bases and J by 1 base, with 9 bases between the two germline ends. This CDR3 has 15 amino acids. Germline loops: CDR1 MNHNS, CDR2 SASEGT. This CDR3 is CASSELGRSNQPQHF. CDR3 DNA sequence: TGTGCCAGCAGTGAACTGGGCAGGAGCAATCAGCCCCAGCATTTT.

In this sample, this clone turned up once. This chain uses TRBV6-1 with TRBJ1-5; possibly TRBD1 for D (5 bases). V lost 1 base, J lost 7 bases, and 14 bases lay in between. Germline CDR1 and CDR2: MNHNS and SASEGT. The CDR3 runs 15 residues. This CDR3 is CASSEVTRVGQPQHF. CDR3 bases: TGTGCCAGCAGTGAAGTTACCAGGGTGGGCCAGCCCCAGCATTTT.

The chain uses TRBV27 and TRBJ2-7, with TRBD2 identical over 8 bases. The ends lost 7 bases at V and 6 bases at J; junction bases unmatched: 2. The CDR3 spans 11 residues. Germline assignment: CDR1 MNHEY and CDR2 SMNVEV (reference sequence). CDR3 amino acids: CASTSGSEQYF. For the CDR3, the DNA is TGTGCCAGCACAAGCGGGAGCGAGCAGTACTTC.

This clone was seen a single time. The V gene is TRBV27, the J gene TRBJ2-1; D could derive from TRBD1 or TRBD2 (6 bases each). V was clipped by 0 bases and J by 8 bases, with 23 bases between them. In germline, CDR1 is MNHEY, CDR2 SMNVEV (reference sequence). This CDR3 has 18 residues. The CDR3 loop reads CASSLSPDGRGRSDEQFF. As DNA, the CDR3 is TGTGCCAGCAGTTTATCTCCGGACGGCCGGGGGCGTAGTGATGAGCAGTTCTTC.

The CDR3 sequence is CASSSAAYGYTF. CDR3 sequence (DNA): TGTGCCAGCAGTTCCGCAGCCTATGGCTACACCTTC. This rearrangement joins TRBV6-6 to TRBJ1-2; D is ambiguous. The germline V and J ends were trimmed by 4 bases and 4 bases, with 7 bases remaining between them. CDR3 size: 12 residues. Germline V gene data show CDR1 as MNHNY and CDR2 as SVGAGI (reference sequence).

CDR3 loop: CASSQGTEAFF. For the CDR3, the DNA is TGTGCCAGCTCGCAAGGCACTGAAGCTTTCTTT. The chain has TRBV25-1 and TRBJ1-1; the D is unclear. Trimming took off 8 bases at V and 4 bases at J, with 8 bases between the two ends. The CDR3 spans 11 residues. CDR1 and CDR2 (germline): MGHDK, SYGVNS. The full variable domain, in which reference TRBV25-1 and TRBJ1-1 provide the parts outside the CDR3, is EADIYQTPRYLVIGTGKKITLECSQTMGHDKMYWYQQDPGMELHLIHYSYGVNSTEKGDLSSESTVSRIRTEHFPLTLESARPSHTSQYLCASSQGTEAFFGQGTRLTVV.

The chain couples TRBV11-2 to TRBJ2-7; 7 bases are shared with TRBD2. The V and J ends lost 3 bases and 0 bases, in that order; junction bases with no gene match: 2. CDR1 and CDR2 from the germline V gene are SGHAT and FQNNGV. The CDR3 totals 14 residues. CDR3 bases: TGTGCCAGCAGCTTCCAGCGGGACTCCTACGAGCAGTACTTC. It codes for CASSFQRDSYEQYF. The entire variable domain, with the rest obtained from reference TRBV11-2 and TRBJ2-7, is as follows: EAGVAQSPRYKIIEKRQSVAFWCNPISGHATLYWYQQILGQGPKLLIQFQNNGVVDDSQLPKDRFSAERLKGVDSTLKIQPAKLEDSAVYLCASSFQRDSYEQYFGPGTRLTVT.

This chain connects TRBV30 to TRBJ2-1; no definite D call. The V gene's germline CDR1 is GTSNPN and CDR2 SVGIG (reference sequence). The length of the CDR3 is 14 residues. The V end lost 0 bases, the J end lost 6 bases, and 12 bases lay between the germline ends. The CDR3 loop is CAWSVGQRVNEQFF. CDR3 coding DNA: TGTGCCTGGAGTGTAGGGCAGCGCGTCAATGAGCAGTTCTTC. Full variable domain (remainder filled in from reference TRBV30 and TRBJ2-1): SQTIHQWPATLVQPVGSPLSLECTVEGTSNPNLYWYRQAAGRGLQLLFYSVGIGQISSEVPQNLSASRPQDRQFILSSKKLLLSDSGFYLCAWSVGQRVNEQFFGPGTRLTVL.

This chain connects TRBV19 to TRBJ1-4; D not certain. V was trimmed by 2 bases and J by 1 base, leaving 8 bases between them. The germline V gene encodes CDR1 LNHDA and CDR2 SQIVND (reference sequence). This CDR3 contains 15 residues. CDR3 DNA: TGTGCCAGTAGTATAAACGGTGGAACTAATGAAAAACTGTTTTTT. This encodes CASSINGGTNEKLFF.

This clone was observed a few times. The J gene is TRBJ2-7, the V gene TRBV6-1; 8 bases align to TRBD1. CDR1 is MNHNS and CDR2 is SASEGT in the germline V gene. The V and J ends lost 7 bases and 6 bases, in that order; junction bases with no gene match: 8. This CDR3 has 13 amino acids. The DNA of the CDR3 is TGTGCCAGCATTGGGACAGGTTTCGGCGAGCAGTACTTC. Encoded protein: CASIGTGFGEQYF.

The chain carries TRBV5-6 and TRBJ1-5, with D tentatively TRBD1 (6 bases). V was shortened by 2 bases and J by 4 bases, with 10 bases between the two germline ends. The CDR3 consists of 14 residues. The germline V gene has CDR1 SGHDT and CDR2 YYEEEE. This CDR3 is CASSLGGWNQPQHF. As DNA, the CDR3 is TGTGCCAGCAGCTTAGGGGGGTGGAATCAGCCCCAGCATTTT.

In its sample, this clone was seen a few times. This chain joins TRBV4-2 and TRBJ1-4; TRBD1 might be the D (6 bases). The CDR3 is 14 residues long. V was pared by 3 bases and J by 7 bases, with 12 bases between. The V gene's germline CDR1 is LGHNA and CDR2 YNFKEQ. The CDR3 loop reads CASSHGQGTEKLFF. DNA of the CDR3: TGTGCCAGCAGCCACGGGCAGGGGACTGAAAAACTGTTTTTT.

V is TRBV7-9 and J is TRBJ2-2; D gene unclear. CDR1 is SEHNR, CDR2 FQNEAQ, per germline (reference sequence). CDR3 length: 14 residues. In DNA, the CDR3 is TGTACCAATAAACCTTCTGGCGAAACCGGGGAGCTGTTTTTT. Translating gives CTNKPSGETGELFF.

The genes are TRBV25-1 and TRBJ1-3; D gene ambiguous. The CDR3 covers 18 residues. Per the germline V gene, CDR1 is MGHDK and CDR2 is SYGVNS. Trimming pared 1 base from V and 4 bases from J, leaving 20 bases between. The chain's CDR3 is CASSESLGNSVGGNTIYF. The DNA for the CDR3 is TGTGCCAGCAGTGAATCTTTGGGGAATTCAGTAGGGGGAAACACCATATATTTT.

V usage is TRBV28 and J usage is TRBJ1-2, with D maybe TRBD1 (5 bases). The germline V gene has CDR1 MDHEN and CDR2 SYDVKM. Trimming removed 3 bases from V and 3 bases from J, with 11 bases in between. CDR3 length: 14 amino acids. CDR3 residues: CASSFWAGYYGYTF. The CDR3 DNA is TGTGCCAGCAGTTTTTGGGCAGGGTACTATGGCTACACCTTC.

The gene calls are TRBV27 and TRBJ2-1, with 10 bases fitting TRBD2. The CDR3 has 15 residues. Trimming at V came to 3 bases and at J to 7 bases, leaving 6 bases not matched to a gene. Germline V gene lookup returns CDR1 MNHEY and CDR2 SMNVEV (reference sequence). This CDR3 is CASSLGPSGSNEQFF. DNA of the CDR3: TGTGCCAGCAGTTTGGGGCCTAGCGGGAGTAATGAGCAGTTCTTC.

The genes are TRBV5-5 and TRBJ2-5, with 8 bases identical to TRBD1. V dropped 3 bases and J dropped 5; count of bases not matched to a gene: 6. CDR1 is SGHKS, CDR2 YYEKEE, per germline (reference sequence). The CDR3 extends over 14 amino acids. Here the CDR3 DNA reads TGTGCCAGCAGCTCATGGACAGGGCGGGAGACCCAGTACTTC. This gives the protein CASSSWTGRETQYF.

The chain links TRBV10-2 to TRBJ1-1; D may be TRBD1 (6 bases). V lost 7 bases to trimming and J lost 5 bases, with 17 bases between them. The CDR3 consists of 14 residues. In germline, CDR1 is WSHSY, CDR2 SAAADI. CDR3 DNA sequence: TGCGCCAGCACCACTACACAGGGAAGGACTGAAGCTTTCTTT. It translates to CASTTTQGRTEAFF.

This clone has just a few counts. The chain uses TRBV30 and TRBJ1-2, with D possibly TRBD1 on 5 matching bases. Germline assignment: CDR1 GTSNPN and CDR2 SVGIG (reference sequence). The CDR3 totals 14 residues. V was shortened by 5 bases and J by 1 base, with 14 bases between the two germline ends. Here the CDR3 reads CAWDGHQDNYGYTF. CDR3 nucleotide sequence: TGTGCCTGGGACGGACATCAGGATAACTATGGCTACACCTTC.

The chain uses TRBV19 and TRBJ2-2, with 9 positions matching TRBD1. Trimming took 7 bases from V and 8 from J; bases not matched to a gene: 8. The CDR3 length is 14 residues. Germline CDR1 is LNHDA and CDR2 is SQIVND (reference sequence). CDR3 coding DNA: TGTGCCAGTACCCTGGACAGGGGCGTAGGGGAGCTGTTTTTT. This sequence encodes CASTLDRGVGELFF.

V usage is TRBV5-1 and J usage is TRBJ2-1, with 14 bases matching TRBD2. Losses at the gene ends were 4 bases for V and 9 bases for J; bases not matched to a gene: 9. This CDR3 is built from 16 residues. In germline, CDR1 is SGHRS, CDR2 YFSETQ. The chain's CDR3 is CASSRGLAGGLVEQFF. DNA for the CDR3: TGCGCCAGCAGCCGCGGACTAGCGGGAGGACTCGTTGAGCAGTTCTTC.